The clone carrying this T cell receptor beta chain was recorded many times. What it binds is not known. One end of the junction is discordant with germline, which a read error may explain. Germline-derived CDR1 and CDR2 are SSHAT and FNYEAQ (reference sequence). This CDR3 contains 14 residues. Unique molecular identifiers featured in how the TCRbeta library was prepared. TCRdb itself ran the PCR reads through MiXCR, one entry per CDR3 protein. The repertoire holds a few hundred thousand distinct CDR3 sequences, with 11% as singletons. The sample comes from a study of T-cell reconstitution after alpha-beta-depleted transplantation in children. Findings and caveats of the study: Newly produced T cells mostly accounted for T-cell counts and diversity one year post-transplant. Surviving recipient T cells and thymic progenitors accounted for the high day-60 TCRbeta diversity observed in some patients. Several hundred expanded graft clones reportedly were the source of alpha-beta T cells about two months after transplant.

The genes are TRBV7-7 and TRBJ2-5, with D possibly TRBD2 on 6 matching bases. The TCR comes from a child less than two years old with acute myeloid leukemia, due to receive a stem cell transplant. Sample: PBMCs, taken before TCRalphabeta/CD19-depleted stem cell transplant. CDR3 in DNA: TGTGCTAGCAGCCCCTATCCGGGAGAGGAGACCCAGTACTTC. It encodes CASSPYPGEETQYF.